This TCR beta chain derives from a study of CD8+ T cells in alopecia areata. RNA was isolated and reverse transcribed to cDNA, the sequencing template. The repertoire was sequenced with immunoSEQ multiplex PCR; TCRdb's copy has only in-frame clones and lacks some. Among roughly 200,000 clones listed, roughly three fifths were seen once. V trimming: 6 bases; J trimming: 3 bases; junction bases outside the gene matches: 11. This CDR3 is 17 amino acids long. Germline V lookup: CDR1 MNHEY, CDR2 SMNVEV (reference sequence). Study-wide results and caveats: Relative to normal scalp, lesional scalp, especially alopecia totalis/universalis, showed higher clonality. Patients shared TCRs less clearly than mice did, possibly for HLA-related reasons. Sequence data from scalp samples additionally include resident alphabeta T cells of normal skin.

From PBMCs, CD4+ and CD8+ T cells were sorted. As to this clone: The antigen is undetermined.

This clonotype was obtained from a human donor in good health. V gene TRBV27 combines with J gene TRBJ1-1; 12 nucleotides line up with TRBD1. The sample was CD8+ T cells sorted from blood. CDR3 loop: CASSQQRDRGLDTEAFF. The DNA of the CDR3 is TGTGCCAGCAGCCAACAGAGGGACAGGGGGCTCGACACTGAAGCTTTCTTT.